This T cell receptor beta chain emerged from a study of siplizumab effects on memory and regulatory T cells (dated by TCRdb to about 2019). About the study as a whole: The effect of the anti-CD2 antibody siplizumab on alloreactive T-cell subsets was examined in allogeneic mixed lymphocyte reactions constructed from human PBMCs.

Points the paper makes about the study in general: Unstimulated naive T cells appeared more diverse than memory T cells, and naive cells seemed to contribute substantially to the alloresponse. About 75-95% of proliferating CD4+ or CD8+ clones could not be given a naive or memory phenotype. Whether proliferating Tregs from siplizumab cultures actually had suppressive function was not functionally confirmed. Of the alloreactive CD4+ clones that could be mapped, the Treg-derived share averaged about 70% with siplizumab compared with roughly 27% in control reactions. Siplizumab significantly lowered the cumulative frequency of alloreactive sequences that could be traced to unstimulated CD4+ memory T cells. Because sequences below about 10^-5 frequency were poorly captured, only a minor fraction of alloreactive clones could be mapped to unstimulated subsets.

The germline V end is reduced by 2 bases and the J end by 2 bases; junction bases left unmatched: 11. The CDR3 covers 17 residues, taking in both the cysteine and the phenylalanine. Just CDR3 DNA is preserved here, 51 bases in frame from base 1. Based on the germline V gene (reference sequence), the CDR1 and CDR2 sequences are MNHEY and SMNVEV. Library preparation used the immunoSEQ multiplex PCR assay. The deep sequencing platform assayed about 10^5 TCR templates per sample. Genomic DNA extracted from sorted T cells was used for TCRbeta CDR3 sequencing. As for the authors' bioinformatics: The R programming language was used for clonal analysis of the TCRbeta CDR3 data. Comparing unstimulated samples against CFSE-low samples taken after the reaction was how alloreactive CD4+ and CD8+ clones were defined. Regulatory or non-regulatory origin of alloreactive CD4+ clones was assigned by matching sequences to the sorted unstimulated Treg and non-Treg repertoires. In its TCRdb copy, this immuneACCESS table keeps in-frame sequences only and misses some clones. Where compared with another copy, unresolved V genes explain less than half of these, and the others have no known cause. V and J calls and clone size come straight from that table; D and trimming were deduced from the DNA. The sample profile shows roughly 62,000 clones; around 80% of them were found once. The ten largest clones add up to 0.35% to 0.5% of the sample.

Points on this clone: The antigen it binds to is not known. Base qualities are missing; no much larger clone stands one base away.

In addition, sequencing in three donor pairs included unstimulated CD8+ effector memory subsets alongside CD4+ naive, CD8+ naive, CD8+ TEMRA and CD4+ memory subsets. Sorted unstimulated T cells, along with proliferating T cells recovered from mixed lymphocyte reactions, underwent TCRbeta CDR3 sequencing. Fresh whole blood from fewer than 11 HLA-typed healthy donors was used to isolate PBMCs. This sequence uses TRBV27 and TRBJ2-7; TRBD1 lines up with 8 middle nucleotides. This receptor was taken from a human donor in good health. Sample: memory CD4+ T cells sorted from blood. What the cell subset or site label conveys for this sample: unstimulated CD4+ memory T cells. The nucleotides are TGTGCCAGCAGTTTAATTTCAAACCCGGGACAGGCCTACGAGCAGTACTTC. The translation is CASSLISNPGQAYEQYF.